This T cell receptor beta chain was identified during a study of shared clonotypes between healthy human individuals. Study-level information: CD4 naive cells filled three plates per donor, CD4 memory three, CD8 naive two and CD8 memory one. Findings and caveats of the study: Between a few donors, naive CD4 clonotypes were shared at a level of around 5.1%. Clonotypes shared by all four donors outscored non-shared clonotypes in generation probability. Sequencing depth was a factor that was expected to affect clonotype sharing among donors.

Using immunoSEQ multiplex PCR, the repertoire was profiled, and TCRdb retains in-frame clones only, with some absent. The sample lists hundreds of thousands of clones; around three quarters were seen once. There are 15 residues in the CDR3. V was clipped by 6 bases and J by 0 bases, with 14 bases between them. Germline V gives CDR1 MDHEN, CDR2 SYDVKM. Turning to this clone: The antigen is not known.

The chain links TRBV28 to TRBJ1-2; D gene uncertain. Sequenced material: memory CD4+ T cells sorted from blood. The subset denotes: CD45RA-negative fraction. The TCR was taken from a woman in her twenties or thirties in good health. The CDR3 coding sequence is TGTGCCAGCAGGGCCTCGGACCAAACTAACTATGGCTACACCTTC. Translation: CASRASDQTNYGYTF.